This T cell receptor beta chain came from a study of response to subunit inactivated influenza vaccine. The CDR3 length is 14 residues. Unmatched junction bases numbered 8, after V lost 8 bases and J lost 8 bases. In germline, CDR1 is MNHEY, CDR2 SMNVEV (reference sequence). MiXCR was run by TCRdb on the RT-PCR reads, yielding one entry per CDR3 protein. The table records around 710,000 distinct CDR3 sequences, about 14% of them present only once. Notes on the study in general: The authors suggested that few new T cells are recruited per seasonal influenza vaccination.

With regard to this clonotype: The antigen remains unidentified.

The specimen was PBMCs from blood, collected around 14 days before vaccination. The rearrangement uses TRBV27 and TRBJ2-1; 11 bases match TRBD1. This sequence originates from a man between 50 and 59 years old who received an inactivated influenza vaccine. CDR3 nucleotide sequence: TGTGCCAGCCGCCCGGGACAGGGGGTGTATGAGCAGTTCTTC. Its protein product is CASRPGQGVYEQFF.